Listed here are 11 T cell receptor beta chains from one sample, sequenced in a study of blood T cells in healthy people across ages. PCR was performed a second time for roughly 7 to 11 cycles using a sample-barcoded 5' primer and a J-beta primer mix. MiXCR, run by TCRdb on the 5' RACE reads, gives a single entry per CDR3 protein. The repertoire holds hundreds of thousands of distinct CDR3 sequences, with approximately 49% as singletons. The sequencing input was blood. The receptors shown here come from a woman aged 55-70 years in good health.

V usage is TRBV7-2 and J usage is TRBJ1-6; D gene uncertain. Germline-derived CDR1 and CDR2 are SGHTA and FQGNSA. V lost 5 bases and J 14 bases, leaving 16 bases between the germline ends. The CDR3 sequence is 13 residues long. The DNA of the CDR3 is TGTGCCAGCAGCCCACCGCGCGGTTGGACCCTCCACTTT. Encoded protein: CASSPPRGWTLHF.

There are many counts of this clonotype. A junction boundary mismatches the germline segment, possibly from a read error. J is TRBJ1-2 and V is TRBV5-1; a weak D match, TRBD1 (5 bases). The CDR3 sequence is 13 residues long. The germline V gene has CDR1 SGHRS and CDR2 YFSETQ. The DNA for the CDR3 is TGTGCCAGCAGTTCAACAGGAGACTATGGCTACACCTTC. Amino acid sequence: CASSSTGDYGYTF.

The sample holds one count of this clonotype. The V and J genes are TRBV7-2 and TRBJ1-2; D gene unclear. Germline lookup yields CDR1 SGHTA and CDR2 FQGNSA. The CDR3 loop spans 13 amino acids. V shed 5 bases and J shed 0 bases, with 7 bases lying between them. CDR3 sequence reads: CASSPASNYGYTF. For the CDR3, the DNA is TGTGCCAGCAGCCCCGCTTCTAACTATGGCTACACCTTC.

V gene TRBV4-3 combines with J gene TRBJ2-2; 11 nucleotides agree with TRBD2. Germline CDR1 LGHNA, CDR2 YSLEER. The CDR3 has 16 amino acids. Trimming cost V 0 bases and J 6 bases; bases outside gene matches: 3. CDR3 coding DNA: TGCGCCAGCAGCCAAGATGTAGCGGGAGGGCCCGGGGAGCTGTTTTTT. This translates into CASSQDVAGGPGELFF.

This clonotype turned up a few times. This chain connects TRBV20-1 to TRBJ2-5; TRBD2 agrees at 7 bases. The CDR3 length is 14 residues. J gave up 5 bases and V 2 bases, and 8 bases lay outside the gene matches. Germline CDR1 is DFQATT and CDR2 is SNEGSKA (reference sequence). The CDR3 nucleotides are TGCAGTGCTAGATCCCGACTGGGGGGGGAGACCCAGTACTTC. Encoded protein: CSARSRLGGETQYF.

This clonotype was picked up a small number of times. The J gene is TRBJ2-5, the V gene TRBV6-2 or TRBV6-3; either TRBD1 or TRBD2 may fit D (5 bases each). Germline CDR1 is MNHEY and CDR2 is SVGEGT. Trimming removed 6 bases from V and 1 base from J, with 18 bases in between. This CDR3 is 16 amino acids long. As DNA, the CDR3 is TGTGCCAGCAGCGCACCGACAGACTACCCCCAAGAGACCCAGTACTTC. Translation: CASSAPTDYPQETQYF.

V gene TRBV30 combines with J gene TRBJ1-2, with no clear D. The germline V and J ends were trimmed by 3 bases and 0 bases, with 11 bases remaining between them. The CDR3 loop spans 14 amino acids. Germline CDR1 reads GTSNPN; CDR2 reads SVGIG (reference sequence). The CDR3 DNA is TGTGCCTGGAGGTCTGAGGATGCTAACTATGGCTACACCTTC. It is translated as CAWRSEDANYGYTF.

CDR3 nucleotides: TGCGCCAGCAGCCAAGTGGGTCCGGGACAGGCCCCATCCCTCCACTTT. The encoded protein is CASSQVGPGQAPSLHF. The chain is built from TRBV4-3 and TRBJ1-6; 8 bases fit TRBD1. The CDR3 loop spans 16 amino acids. V dropped 1 base and J dropped 14; count of bases not matched to a gene: 13. Germline V gives CDR1 LGHNA, CDR2 YSLEER.

This clonotype was seen a few times. The rearrangement uses TRBV4-3 and TRBJ1-2, with D hard to call. Germline V gives CDR1 LGHNA, CDR2 YSLEER. Trimming shortened V by 3 bases and J by 2 bases, and 10 bases separated the two germline ends. The CDR3 is 14 amino acids. The CDR3 region has the DNA TGCGCCAGCAGCCAGCTGACGGGAAACTATGGCTACACCTTC. Amino acid sequence: CASSQLTGNYGYTF.

The chain is built from TRBV6-6 and TRBJ2-7; perhaps TRBD2 as D (5 bases). Trimming cost V 0 bases and J 4 bases, with 10 bases left between them. The CDR3 consists of 14 residues. Germline lookup yields CDR1 MNHNY and CDR2 SVGAGI (reference sequence). CDR3 sequence reads: CASSYSMGSYEQYF. In nucleotides, the CDR3 is TGTGCCAGCAGTTACTCGATGGGGAGTTACGAGCAGTACTTC.

The chain carries TRBV7-2 and TRBJ2-7, with TRBD1 as a possible D gene (6 bases). V was trimmed by 10 bases and J by 2 bases, leaving 15 bases between them. There are 13 residues in the CDR3. Germline lookup yields CDR1 SGHTA and CDR2 FQGNSA. In DNA, the CDR3 is TGTGCCACCAAGACAGGCCCTACCTACGAGCAGTACTTC. Translation gives CATKTGPTYEQYF.